This T cell receptor beta chain was identified in a study of cytomegalovirus exposure and HLA in healthy donors. Study overall: Unique TCRs numbering roughly 85 million, obtained from HLA-typed donors, made up an early data release. Findings of the study overall: Excluded were some V segments that proved indistinguishable, including TRBV6-2 and TRBV6-3. In an earlier analysis, most TCR beta V segments were productive about 87% or about 30% of the time.

The PCR used 60 Vbeta and 13 Jbeta primers. Profiling relied on immunoSEQ multiplex PCR, and the TCRdb table lists in-frame clones only, not all of them. Among about 120,000 clones, roughly 80% were seen once, and the ten largest hold roughly 10%. Every donor was a healthy person donating bone marrow. The CDR3 has 16 residues. Germline trimming cut 5 bases from V and 4 bases from J; bases unmatched to any gene: 10. From germline, CDR1 is SGHVS and CDR2 FQNEAQ. Comments on this clone: Its target is unknown.

V gene TRBV7-8 combines with J gene TRBJ1-3; 8 positions agree with TRBD1. The clonotype was recovered from a man under 40 in good health and CMV-seropositive. The material sequenced was PBMCs. The DNA for the CDR3 is TGTGCCAGCAGCGCCAGCGACAGGGGAGACGGAAACACCATATATTTT. It codes for CASSASDRGDGNTIYF. The whole variable domain, remainder taken from reference TRBV7-8 and TRBJ1-3, is GAGVSQSPRYKVAKRGQDVALRCDPISGHVSLFWYQQALGQGPEFLTYFQNEAQLDKSGLPSDRFFAERPEGSVSTLKIQRTQQEDSAVYLCASSASDRGDGNTIYFGEGSWLTVV.